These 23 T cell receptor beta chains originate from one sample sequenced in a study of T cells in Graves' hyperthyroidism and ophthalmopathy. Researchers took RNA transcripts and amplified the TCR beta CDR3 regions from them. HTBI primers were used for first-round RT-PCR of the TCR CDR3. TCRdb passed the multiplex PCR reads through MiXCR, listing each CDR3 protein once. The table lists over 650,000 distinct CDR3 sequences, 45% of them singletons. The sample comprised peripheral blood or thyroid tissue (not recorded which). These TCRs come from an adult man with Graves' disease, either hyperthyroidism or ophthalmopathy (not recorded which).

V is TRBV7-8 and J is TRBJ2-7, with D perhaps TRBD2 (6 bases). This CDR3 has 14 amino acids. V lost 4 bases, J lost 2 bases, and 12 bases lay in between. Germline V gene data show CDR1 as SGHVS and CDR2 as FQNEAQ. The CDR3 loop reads CASSSRDGAYEQYF. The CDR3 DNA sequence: TGTGCCAGCAGCTCGCGGGACGGAGCCTACGAGCAGTACTTC.

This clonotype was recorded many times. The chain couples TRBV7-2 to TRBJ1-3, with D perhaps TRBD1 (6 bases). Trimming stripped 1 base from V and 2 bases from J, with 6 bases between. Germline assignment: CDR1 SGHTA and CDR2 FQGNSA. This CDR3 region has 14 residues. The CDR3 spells CASSLGTAGNTIYF. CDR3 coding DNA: TGTGCCAGCAGCTTAGGGACAGCTGGAAACACCATATATTTT.

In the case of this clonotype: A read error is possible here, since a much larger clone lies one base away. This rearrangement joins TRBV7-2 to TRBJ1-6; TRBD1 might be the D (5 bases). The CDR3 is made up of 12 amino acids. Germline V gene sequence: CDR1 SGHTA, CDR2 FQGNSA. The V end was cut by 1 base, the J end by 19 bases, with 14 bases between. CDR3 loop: CASSLGGRVRHF. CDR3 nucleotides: TGTGCCAGCAGCTTAGGCGGCAGGGTACGACACTTT. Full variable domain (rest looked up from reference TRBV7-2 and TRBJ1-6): GAGVSQSPSNKVTEKGKDVELRCDPISGHTALYWYRQSLGQGLEFLIYFQGNSAPDKSGLPSDRFSAERTGGSVSTLTIQRTQQEDSAVYLCASSLGGRVRHFGNGTRLTVT.

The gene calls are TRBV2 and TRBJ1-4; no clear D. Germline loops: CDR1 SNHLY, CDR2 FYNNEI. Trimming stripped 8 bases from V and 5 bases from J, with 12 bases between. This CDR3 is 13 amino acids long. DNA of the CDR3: TGTGCCAGCGAGGGAGTGGGAAATGAAAAACTGTTTTTT. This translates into CASEGVGNEKLFF.

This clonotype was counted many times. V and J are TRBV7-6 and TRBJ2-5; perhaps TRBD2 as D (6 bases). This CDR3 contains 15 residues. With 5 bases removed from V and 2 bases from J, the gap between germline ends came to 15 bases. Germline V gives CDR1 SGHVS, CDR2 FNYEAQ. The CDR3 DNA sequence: TGTGCCAGCAGCGGGGGGTTTGGGCAGCAAGAGACCCAGTACTTC. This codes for CASSGGFGQQETQYF. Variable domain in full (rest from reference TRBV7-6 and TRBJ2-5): GAGVSQSPRYKVTKRGQDVALRCDPISGHVSLYWYRQALGQGPEFLTYFNYEAQQDKSGLPNDRFSAERPEGSISTLTIQRTEQRDSAMYRCASSGGFGQQETQYFGPGTRLLVL.

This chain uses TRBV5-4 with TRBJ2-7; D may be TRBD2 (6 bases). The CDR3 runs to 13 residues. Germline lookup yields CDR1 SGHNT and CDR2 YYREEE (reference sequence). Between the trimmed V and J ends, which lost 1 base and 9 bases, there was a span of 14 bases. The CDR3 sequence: CASSLHRRERQYF. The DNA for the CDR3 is TGTGCCAGCAGCTTGCACCGGAGGGAGAGGCAGTACTTC.

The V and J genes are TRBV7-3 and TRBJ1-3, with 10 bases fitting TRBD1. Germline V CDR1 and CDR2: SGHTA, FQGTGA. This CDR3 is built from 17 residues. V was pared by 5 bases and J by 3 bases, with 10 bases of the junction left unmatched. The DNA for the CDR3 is TGTGCCAGCAGCCTCAAAGACAGGGGGCAGGTTGGAAACACCATATATTTT. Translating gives CASSLKDRGQVGNTIYF.

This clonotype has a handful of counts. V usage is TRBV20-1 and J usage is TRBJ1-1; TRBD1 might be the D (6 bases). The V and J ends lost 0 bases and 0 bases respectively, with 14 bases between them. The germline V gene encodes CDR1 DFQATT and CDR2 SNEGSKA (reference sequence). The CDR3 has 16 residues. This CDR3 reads CSARDAGRGVNTEAFF. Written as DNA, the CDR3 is TGCAGTGCTAGAGATGCAGGGAGGGGGGTGAACACTGAAGCTTTCTTT.

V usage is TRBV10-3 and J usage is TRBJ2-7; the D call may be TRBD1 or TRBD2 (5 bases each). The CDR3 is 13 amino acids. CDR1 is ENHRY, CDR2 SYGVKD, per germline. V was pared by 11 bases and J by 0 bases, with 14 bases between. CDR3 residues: CAAGARTSYEQYF. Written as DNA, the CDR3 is TGTGCCGCCGGGGCCCGAACCTCCTACGAGCAGTACTTC.

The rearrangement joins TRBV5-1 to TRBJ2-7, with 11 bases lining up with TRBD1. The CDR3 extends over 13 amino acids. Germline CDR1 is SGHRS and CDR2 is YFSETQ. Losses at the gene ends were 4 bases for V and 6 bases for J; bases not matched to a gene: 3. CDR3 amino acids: CASSRTGGGEQYF. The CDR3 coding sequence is TGCGCCAGCAGCCGGACAGGGGGCGGCGAGCAGTACTTC. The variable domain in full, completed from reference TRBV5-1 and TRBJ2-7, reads KAGVTQTPRYLIKTRGQQVTLSCSPISGHRSVSWYQQTPGQGLQFLFEYFSETQRNKGNFPGRFSGRQFSNSRSEMNVSTLELGDSALYLCASSRTGGGEQYFGPGTRLTVT.

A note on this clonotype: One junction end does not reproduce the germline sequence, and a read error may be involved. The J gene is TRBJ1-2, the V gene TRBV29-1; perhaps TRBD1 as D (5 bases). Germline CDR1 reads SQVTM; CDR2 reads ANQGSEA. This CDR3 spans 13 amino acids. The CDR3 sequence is CSVERGSDYGYIF. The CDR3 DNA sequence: TGCAGCGTTGAAAGGGGAAGCGACTATGGCTACATCTTC.

The DNA of the CDR3 is TGCAGTGCTAGAGGTCCGGGACTAGCGGGAGCCGAGCAGTACTTC. It specifies CSARGPGLAGAEQYF. This sequence joins TRBV20-1 and TRBJ2-7, with TRBD2 matching over 14 bases. CDR1 is DFQATT, CDR2 SNEGSKA, per germline (reference sequence). The CDR3 is 15 residues long. The trim removed 1 base at V and 6 bases at J, leaving 5 bases unmatched.

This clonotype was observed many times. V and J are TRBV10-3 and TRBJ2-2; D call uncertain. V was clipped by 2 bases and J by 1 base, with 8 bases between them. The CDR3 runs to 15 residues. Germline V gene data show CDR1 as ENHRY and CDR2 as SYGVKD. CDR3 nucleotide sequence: TGTGCCATCAGTGAGGCGACGGGGAACACCGGGGAGCTGTTTTTT. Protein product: CAISEATGNTGELFF.

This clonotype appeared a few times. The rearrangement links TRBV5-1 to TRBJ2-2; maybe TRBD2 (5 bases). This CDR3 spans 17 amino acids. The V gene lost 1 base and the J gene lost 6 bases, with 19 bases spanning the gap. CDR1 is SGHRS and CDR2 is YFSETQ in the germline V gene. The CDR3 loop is CASSLLGALPRSGELFF. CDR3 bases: TGCGCCAGCAGCTTGTTGGGAGCCCTCCCTCGCTCCGGGGAGCTGTTTTTT.

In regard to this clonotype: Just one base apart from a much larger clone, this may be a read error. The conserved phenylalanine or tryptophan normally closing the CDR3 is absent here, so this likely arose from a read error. The CDR3 region has the DNA TGTGCCATCAGTGCAGGACAGGGACCTCAAGAGACCCAGTACTCC. Encoded protein: CAISAGQGPQETQYS. The V gene is TRBV10-3, the J gene TRBJ2-5; the match to TRBD1 covers 8 bases. V gave up 4 bases and J gave up 2 bases; unmatched junction bases: 6. The CDR3 has 15 residues. The V gene's germline CDR1 is ENHRY and CDR2 SYGVKD.

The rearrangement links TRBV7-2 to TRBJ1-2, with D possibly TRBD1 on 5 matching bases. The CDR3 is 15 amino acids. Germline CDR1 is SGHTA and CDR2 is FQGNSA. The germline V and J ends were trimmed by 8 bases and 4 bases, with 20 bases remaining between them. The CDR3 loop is CASSPFGTAGYGYTF. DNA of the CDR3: TGTGCCAGCTCACCTTTTGGGACCGCGGGCTATGGCTACACCTTC.

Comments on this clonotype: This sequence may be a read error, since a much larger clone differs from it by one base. The CDR3 is CASSLATEYEQCF. In DNA, the CDR3 is TGTGCCAGCAGCTTAGCGACGGAATACGAGCAGTGCTTC. This chain uses TRBV7-2 with TRBJ2-7; D call uncertain. Germline assignment: CDR1 SGHTA and CDR2 FQGNSA. The CDR3 runs 13 residues.

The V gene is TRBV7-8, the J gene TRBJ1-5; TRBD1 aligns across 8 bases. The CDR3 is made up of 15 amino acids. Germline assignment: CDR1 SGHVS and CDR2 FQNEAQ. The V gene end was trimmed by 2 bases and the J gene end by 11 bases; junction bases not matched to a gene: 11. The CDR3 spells CASSLPGTGQETQHF. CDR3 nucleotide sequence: TGTGCCAGCAGCTTACCAGGGACAGGCCAAGAGACCCAGCATTTT. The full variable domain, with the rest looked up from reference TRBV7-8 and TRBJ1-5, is GAGVSQSPRYKVAKRGQDVALRCDPISGHVSLFWYQQALGQGPEFLTYFQNEAQLDKSGLPSDRFFAERPEGSVSTLKIQRTQQEDSAVYLCASSLPGTGQETQHFGDGTRLSIL.

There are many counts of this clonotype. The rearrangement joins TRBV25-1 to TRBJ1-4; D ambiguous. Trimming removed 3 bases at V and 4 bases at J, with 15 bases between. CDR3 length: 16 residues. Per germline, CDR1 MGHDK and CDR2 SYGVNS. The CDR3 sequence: CASSESGSTLNEKLFF. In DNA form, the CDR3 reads TGTGCCAGCAGTGAGTCCGGCAGTACACTTAATGAAAAACTGTTTTTT. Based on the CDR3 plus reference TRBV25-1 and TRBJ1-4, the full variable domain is EADIYQTPRYLVIGTGKKITLECSQTMGHDKMYWYQQDPGMELHLIHYSYGVNSTEKGDLSSESTVSRIRTEHFPLTLESARPSHTSQYLCASSESGSTLNEKLFFGSGTQLSVL.

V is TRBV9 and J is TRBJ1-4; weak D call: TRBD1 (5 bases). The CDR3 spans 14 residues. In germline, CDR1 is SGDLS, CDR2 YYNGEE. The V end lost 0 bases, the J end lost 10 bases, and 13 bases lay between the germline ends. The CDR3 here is CASSVGTGLGKLFF. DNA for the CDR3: TGTGCCAGCAGCGTAGGAACAGGCCTTGGAAAACTGTTTTTT. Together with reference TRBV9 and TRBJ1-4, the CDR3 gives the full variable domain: DSGVTQTPKHLITATGQRVTLRCSPRSGDLSVYWYQQSLDQGLQFLIQYYNGEERAKGNILERFSAQQFPDLHSELNLSSLELGDSALYFCASSVGTGLGKLFFGSGTQLSVL.

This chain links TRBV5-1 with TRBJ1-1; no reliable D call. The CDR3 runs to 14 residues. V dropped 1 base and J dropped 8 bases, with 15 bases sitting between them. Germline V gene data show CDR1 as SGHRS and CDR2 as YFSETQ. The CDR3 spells CASSLCVSVREAFF. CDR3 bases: TGCGCCAGCAGCTTGTGCGTCAGTGTTAGAGAAGCTTTCTTT.

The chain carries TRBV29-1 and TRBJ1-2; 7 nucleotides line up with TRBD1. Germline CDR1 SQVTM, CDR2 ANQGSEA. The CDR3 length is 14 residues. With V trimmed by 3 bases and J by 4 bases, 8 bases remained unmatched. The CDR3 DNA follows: TGCAGCGTTGACTTGGAGGGGGCAGGCTATGGCTACACCTTC. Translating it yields CSVDLEGAGYGYTF. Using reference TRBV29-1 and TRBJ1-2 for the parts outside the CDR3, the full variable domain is SAVISQKPSRDICQRGTSLTIQCQVDSQVTMMFWYRQQPGQSLTLIATANQGSEATYESGFVIDKFPISRPNLTFSTLTVSNMSPEDSSIYLCSVDLEGAGYGYTFGSGTRLTVV.

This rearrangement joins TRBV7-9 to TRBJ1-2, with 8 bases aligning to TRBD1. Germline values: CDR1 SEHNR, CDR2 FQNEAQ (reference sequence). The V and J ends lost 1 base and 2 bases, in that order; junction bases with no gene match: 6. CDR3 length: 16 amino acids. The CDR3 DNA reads TGTGCCAGCAGCTTAGTAGTCGGACAGGGCAACTATGGCTACACCTTC. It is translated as CASSLVVGQGNYGYTF. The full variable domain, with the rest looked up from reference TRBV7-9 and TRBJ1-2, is DTGVSQNPRHKITKRGQNVTFRCDPISEHNRLYWYRQTLGQGPEFLTYFQNEAQLEKSRLLSDRFSAERPKGSFSTLEIQRTEQGDSAMYLCASSLVVGQGNYGYTFGSGTRLTVV.